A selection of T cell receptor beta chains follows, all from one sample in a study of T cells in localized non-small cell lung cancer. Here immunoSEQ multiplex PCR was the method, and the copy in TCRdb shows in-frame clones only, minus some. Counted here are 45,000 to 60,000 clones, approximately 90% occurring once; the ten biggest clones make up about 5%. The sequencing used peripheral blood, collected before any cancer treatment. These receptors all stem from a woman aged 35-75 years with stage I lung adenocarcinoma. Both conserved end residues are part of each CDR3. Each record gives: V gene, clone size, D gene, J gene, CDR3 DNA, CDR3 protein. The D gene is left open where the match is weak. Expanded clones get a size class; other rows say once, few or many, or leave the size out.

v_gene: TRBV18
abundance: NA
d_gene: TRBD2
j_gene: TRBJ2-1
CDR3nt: TGTGCCAGCTCGTCACTAGCGGGGGTCTTCTACAATGAGCAGTTCTTC
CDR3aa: CASSSLAGVFYNEQFF

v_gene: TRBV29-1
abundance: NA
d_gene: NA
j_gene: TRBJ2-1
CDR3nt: TGCATGGGTTACTACAATGAGCAGTTCTTC
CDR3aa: CMGYYNEQFF

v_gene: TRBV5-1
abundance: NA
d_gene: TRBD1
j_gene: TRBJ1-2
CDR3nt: TGCGCCAGCAGCTTGCTACAGGGGGCTGGGGGCTACACCTTC
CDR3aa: CASSLLQGAGGYTF

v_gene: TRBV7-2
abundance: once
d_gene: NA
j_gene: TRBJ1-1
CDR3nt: TGTGCCAGCAGCTGGGGGTGGCTGAACACTGAAGCTTTCTTT
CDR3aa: CASSWGWLNTEAFF

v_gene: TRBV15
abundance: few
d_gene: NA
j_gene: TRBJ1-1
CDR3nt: TGTGCCACCAGCAGAGCTGCGGGGTCAGTCGGGGACACTGAAGCTTTCTTT
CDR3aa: CATSRAAGSVGDTEAFF

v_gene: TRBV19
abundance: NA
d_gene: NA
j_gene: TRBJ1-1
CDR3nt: TGTGCCAGTAGTACGACCCCTGGACACCATGAAGCTTTCTTT
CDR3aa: CASSTTPGHHEAFF

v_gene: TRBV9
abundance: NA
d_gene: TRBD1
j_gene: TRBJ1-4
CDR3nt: TGTGCCAGCAGCTCCGGACAGGGAGGTTATGAAAAACTGTTTTTT
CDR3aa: CASSSGQGGYEKLFF

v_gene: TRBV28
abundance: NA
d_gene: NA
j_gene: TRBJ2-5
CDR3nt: TGTGCCAGCAGTTTATTTTCGGGGGGCGAGACCCAGTACTTC
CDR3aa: CASSLFSGGETQYF

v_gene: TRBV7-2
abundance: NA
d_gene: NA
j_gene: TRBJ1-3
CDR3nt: TGTGCCAGCAGCCCGGGGACCGCCGGAAACACCATATATTTT
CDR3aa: CASSPGTAGNTIYF

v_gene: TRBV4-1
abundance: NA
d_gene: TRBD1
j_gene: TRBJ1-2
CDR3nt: TGCGCCAGCAGGATGACAGGGACCTCCACAGGCTACACCTTC
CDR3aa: CASRMTGTSTGYTF

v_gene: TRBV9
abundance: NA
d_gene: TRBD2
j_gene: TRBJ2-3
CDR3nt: TGTGCCAGCAGCTCTCTAGCGGGGGGGCCTGATACGCAGTATTTT
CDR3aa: CASSSLAGGPDTQYF

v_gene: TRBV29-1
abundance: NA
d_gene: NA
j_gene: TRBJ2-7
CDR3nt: TGCAGCGTCTTAGGAGCAAGCGGTGCCTACGAGCAGTACTTC
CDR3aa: CSVLGASGAYEQYF

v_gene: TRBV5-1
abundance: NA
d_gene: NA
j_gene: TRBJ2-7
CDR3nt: TGCGCCAGCAGCTTGGATGTAGGGCCCTACGAGCAGTACTTC
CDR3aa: CASSLDVGPYEQYF

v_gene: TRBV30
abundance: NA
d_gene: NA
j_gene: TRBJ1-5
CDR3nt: TGTGCCTGGAGTGTAGGTAGCAATCAGCCCCAGCATTTT
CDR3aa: CAWSVGSNQPQHF

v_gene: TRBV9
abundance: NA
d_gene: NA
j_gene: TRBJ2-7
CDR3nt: TGTGCCAGCAGCGTAGGGGCCCAGAGCTCCTACGAGCAGTACTTC
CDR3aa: CASSVGAQSSYEQYF

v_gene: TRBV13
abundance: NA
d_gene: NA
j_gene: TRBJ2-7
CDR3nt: TGTGCCAGCAGCTTAGGCCCAGGGAGCTACGAGCAGTACTTC
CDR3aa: CASSLGPGSYEQYF

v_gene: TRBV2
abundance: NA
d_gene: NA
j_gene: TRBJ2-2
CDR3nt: TGTGCCAGCAGGAGTACCGGGACAACCTATGACGGGGAGCTGTTTTTT
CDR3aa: CASRSTGTTYDGELFF

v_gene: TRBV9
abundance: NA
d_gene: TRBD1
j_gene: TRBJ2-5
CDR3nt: TGTGCCAGCAGCCGTGTTATGCAGGGGGCGCAAGAGACCCAGTACTTC
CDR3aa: CASSRVMQGAQETQYF

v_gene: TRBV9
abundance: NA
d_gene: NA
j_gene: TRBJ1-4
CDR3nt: TGTGCCAGCAGCGTAGGGTCCACGATTAATGAAAAACTGTTTTTT
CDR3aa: CASSVGSTINEKLFF

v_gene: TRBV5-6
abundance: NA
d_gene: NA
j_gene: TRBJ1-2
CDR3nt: TGTGCCAGCAGCTCAAACACCATAGCTAACTATGGCTACACCTTC
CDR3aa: CASSSNTIANYGYTF

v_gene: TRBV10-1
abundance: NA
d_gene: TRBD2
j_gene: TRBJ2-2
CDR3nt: TGCGCCAGCAGTCTTCTAGCGGGGGCCGACACCGGGGAGCTGTTTTTT
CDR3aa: CASSLLAGADTGELFF

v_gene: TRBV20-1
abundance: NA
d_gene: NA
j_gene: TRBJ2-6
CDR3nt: TGCGCGCGGCCAGACGCCAACGTCCTGACTTTC
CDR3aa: CARPDANVLTF

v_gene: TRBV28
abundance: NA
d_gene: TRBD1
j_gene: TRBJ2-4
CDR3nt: TGTGCCAGCAGTCCGCCCGGGACAGGGCGAAACATTCAGTACTTC
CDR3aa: CASSPPGTGRNIQYF

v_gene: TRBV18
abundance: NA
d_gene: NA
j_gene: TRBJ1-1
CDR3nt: TGTGCCAGCTCATCCCAGGGCGGGGACACTGAAGCTTTCTTT
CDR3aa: CASSSQGGDTEAFF

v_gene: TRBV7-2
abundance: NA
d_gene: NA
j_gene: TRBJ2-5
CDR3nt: TGTGCCAGCAGCCTGCAATTCCAAGAGACCCAGTACTTC
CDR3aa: CASSLQFQETQYF

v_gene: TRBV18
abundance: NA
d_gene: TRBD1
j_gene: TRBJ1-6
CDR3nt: TGTGCCAGCTCCTTCGGACAGGGGACTTCACCCCTCCACTTT
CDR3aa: CASSFGQGTSPLHF

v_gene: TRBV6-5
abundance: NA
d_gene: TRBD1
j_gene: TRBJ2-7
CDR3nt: TGTGCCAGCGGAAGGGCAAACAGGGGTTACGAGCAGTACTTC
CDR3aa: CASGRANRGYEQYF

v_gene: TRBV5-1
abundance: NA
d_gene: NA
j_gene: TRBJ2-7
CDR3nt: TGCGCCAGCAGCCCCGGGACATACGCCGAGCAGTACTTC
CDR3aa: CASSPGTYAEQYF

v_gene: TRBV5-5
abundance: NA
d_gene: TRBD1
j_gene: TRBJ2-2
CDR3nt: TGTGCCTCGATGACAGGGACCACCGGGGAGCTGTTTTTT
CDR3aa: CASMTGTTGELFF

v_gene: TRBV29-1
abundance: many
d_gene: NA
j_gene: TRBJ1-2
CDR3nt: TGCAGCGTTGAAGATCGAGGGCGCACCGGGGGAAACTATGGCTACACCTTC
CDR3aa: CSVEDRGRTGGNYGYTF

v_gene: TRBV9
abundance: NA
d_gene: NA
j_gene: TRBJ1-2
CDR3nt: TGTGCCAGCAGCGTAGAGGGGACGGAAGGTTATGGCTACACCTTC
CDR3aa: CASSVEGTEGYGYTF

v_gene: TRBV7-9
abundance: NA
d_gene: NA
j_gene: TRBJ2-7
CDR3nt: TGTGCCAGCAGCTTACGGGCCGACGGCTCCTCCTACGAGCAGTACTTC
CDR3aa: CASSLRADGSSYEQYF

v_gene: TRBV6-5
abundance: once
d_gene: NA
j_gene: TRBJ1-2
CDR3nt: TGTGCCAGCAGCAATACAGGGTATGCCTATGGCTACACCTTC
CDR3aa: CASSNTGYAYGYTF

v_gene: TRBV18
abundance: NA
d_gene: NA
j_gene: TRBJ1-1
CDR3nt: TGTGCCAGCTCACCACCGAATAACGAAGCTTTCTTT
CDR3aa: CASSPPNNEAFF

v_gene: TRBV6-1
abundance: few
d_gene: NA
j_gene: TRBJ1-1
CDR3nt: TGTGCCAGCAGGGTAGTCATGAACACTGAAGCTTTCTTT
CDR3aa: CASRVVMNTEAFF

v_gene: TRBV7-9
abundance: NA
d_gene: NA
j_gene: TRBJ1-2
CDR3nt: TGTGCCAGCAGCCCACGACAGTTTCCTAACTATGGCTACACCTTC
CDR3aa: CASSPRQFPNYGYTF

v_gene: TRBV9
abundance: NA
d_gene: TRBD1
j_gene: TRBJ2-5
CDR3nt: TGTGCCAGCAGCGCCTCGGGACAGGGGGCCGCGACCCAGTACTTC
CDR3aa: CASSASGQGAATQYF

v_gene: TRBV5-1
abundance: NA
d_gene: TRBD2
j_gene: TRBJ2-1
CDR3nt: TGCGCCAGCAGCTTGGAACTAGCGGGGGGGAACAATGAGCAGTTCTTC
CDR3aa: CASSLELAGGNNEQFF

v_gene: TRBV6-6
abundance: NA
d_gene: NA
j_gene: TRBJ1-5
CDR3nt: TGTGCCAGCAGTTACGGGGAGGGACAGCCCCAGCATTTT
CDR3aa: CASSYGEGQPQHF

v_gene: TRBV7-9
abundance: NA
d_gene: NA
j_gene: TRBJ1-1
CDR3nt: TGTGCCAGCAGCTTTACAGGGACCACTGAAGCTTTCTTT
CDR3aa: CASSFTGTTEAFF